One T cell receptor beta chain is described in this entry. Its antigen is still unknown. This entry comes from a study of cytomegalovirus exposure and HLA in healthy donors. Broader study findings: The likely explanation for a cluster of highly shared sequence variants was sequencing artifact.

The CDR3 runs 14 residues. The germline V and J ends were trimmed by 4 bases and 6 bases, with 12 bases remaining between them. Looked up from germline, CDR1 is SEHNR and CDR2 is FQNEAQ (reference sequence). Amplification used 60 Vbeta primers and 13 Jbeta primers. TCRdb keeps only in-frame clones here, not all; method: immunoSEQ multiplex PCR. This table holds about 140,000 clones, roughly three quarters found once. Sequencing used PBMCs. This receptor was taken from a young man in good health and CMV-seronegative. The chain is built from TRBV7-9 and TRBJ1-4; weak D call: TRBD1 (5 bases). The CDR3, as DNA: TGTGCCAGCAGCTCCCCTGACAGAGATGAAAAACTGTTTTTT. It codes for CASSSPDRDEKLFF.